The T cell receptor (beta chain) described here comes from a study of blood T cell repertoires in COVID-19 (dated by TCRdb to the early 2020s). In terms of the full investigation: The collaborator samples originated in the United States, Italy and Spain and spanned the acute and convalescent phases of COVID-19. The prospective study material was composed of cDNA or gDNA derived from T cells, B-cell-depleted T cells, or PBMCs. The dataset comprised deeply sampled blood TCRbeta repertoires from subjects exposed to, actively infected with, or recovered from COVID-19. A freely available public database, intended as a resource for researchers studying the immune response to SARS-CoV-2, is where the repertoires were released. The samples were drawn from two sources: the first 160 participants of the ongoing ImmuneRACE study, and over 1,000 subjects contributed by 6 global collaborators. The sample metadata nearly always contained a de-identified subject ID, COVID-19 status, age in years and sex. HLA class I and class II types, where available, came from metadata supplied by the sample provider rather than from assay-based typing.

For this clone: The antigen it recognizes is unknown. No base qualities exist here, and no much larger clone lies one base off it.

TCRbeta CDR3 regions were amplified from genomic DNA by means of the immunoSEQ Assay, a bias-controlled multiplex PCR. Processing in the source paper ran as follows. The number of nucleated cells in each sample was estimated from the amplification of reference gene primers within the assay. To quantify the absolute abundance of each unique TCRbeta CDR3 rearrangement, sequence reads were collapsed and filtered. Productive Simpson clonality was computed per sample as the square root of Simpson's diversity index over productive rearrangements. TCRdb re-hosts the immuneACCESS table, in-frame sequences only. Its copies lack some clones; in the studies checked, an unresolved V gene accounts for under half of them, and the cause for the rest is not known. V and J calls and clone size are given by that table; D and trimming were obtained from the DNA. For this sample the table gives almost 500,000 clones, of which 88% were detected only once. The top ten clonotypes cover 7% to 10% of the sample.

The CDR1 and CDR2 encoded by the germline V gene are KGHSH and LQKENI. Counted from cysteine to phenylalanine, this CDR3 has 16 amino acids. Just the 48-base CDR3 DNA is kept, in frame starting at base 1. The V end loses 3 bases and the J end loses 2 bases, and a stretch of 14 bases separates them. In the prospective study, participants were roughly 18 to 100 years old, resided in approximately 25 geographic areas of the United States, and were enrolled through a virtual design. Cohort assignment in the prospective study relied on participant-reported clinical history from a screening survey and a study questionnaire. ImmuneRACE Cohort 3 recovered participants were defined by two consecutive negative NP/OP PCR tests, healthcare professional clearance, or symptom resolution. Each participant in the prospective study had whole blood, serum and a nasopharyngeal or oropharyngeal swab collected by mobile phlebotomists. Prospective study participants could optionally give additional blood draws and questionnaires over an approximately two-month period. Blood samples from the prospective study were shipped frozen or at room temperature prior to DNA extraction.

General conclusions and limits of the study: The amount of clinical and demographic metadata varied by source and participant and was provided uncurated.

Sequences were obtained from PBMCs or T cells enriched from blood (not recorded which). The V and J segments used are TRBV18 and TRBJ2-1; the D gene is perhaps TRBD2, on 5 matching bases. This receptor was taken from a woman aged 55 to 70 who had recovered from COVID-19. CDR3 region: CASSPPRGTTYNEQFF. The DNA sequence is as follows: TGTGCCAGCTCACCTCCACGGGGAACGACCTACAATGAGCAGTTCTTC.